The 26 T cell receptor beta chains presented below share a single source sample, sequenced in a study of cytomegalovirus exposure and HLA in healthy donors. 60 Vbeta and 13 Jbeta primers were used in PCR. Clones were read by immunoSEQ multiplex PCR, and TCRdb kept only the in-frame ones, dropping some. Among around 140,000 clones listed, 82% were seen once. The sample was PBMCs. These receptors originate from a male donor in good health and CMV-seronegative.

V is TRBV19 and J is TRBJ1-1, with 7 bases identical to TRBD1. Germline-derived CDR1 and CDR2 are LNHDA and SQIVND (reference sequence). The CDR3 is 10 residues long. With 9 bases clipped from V and 9 bases from J, the junction kept 4 bases outside the gene matches. For the CDR3, the DNA is TGTGCCAGCCGGGGACAGAAAGCTTTCTTT. This translates into CASRGQKAFF.

V gene TRBV25-1 combines with J gene TRBJ2-7; D might be TRBD2 (6 bases). V was trimmed by 0 bases and J by 3 bases, leaving 9 bases between them. The CDR3 loop spans 14 amino acids. Germline V CDR1 and CDR2: MGHDK, SYGVNS. The CDR3 loop is CASSEYGGDYEQYF. The CDR3 DNA sequence: TGTGCCAGCAGTGAATACGGAGGGGACTACGAGCAGTACTTC.

This clone was recorded a few times. The chain carries TRBV5-6 and TRBJ2-5; 8 nucleotides agree with TRBD1. J was trimmed by 4 bases and V by 0 bases; bases with no gene match: 8. This CDR3 is 16 amino acids long. Germline V gene data show CDR1 as SGHDT and CDR2 as YYEEEE. This CDR3 reads CASSLADRGARETQYF. In DNA form, the CDR3 reads TGTGCCAGCAGCTTGGCCGACAGGGGCGCTAGAGAGACCCAGTACTTC.

This rearrangement joins TRBV6-1 to TRBJ2-5; D might be TRBD1 (6 bases). Germline-derived CDR1 and CDR2 are MNHNS and SASEGT. Trimming removed 7 bases at V and 2 bases at J, with 14 bases between. CDR3 size: 14 residues. The CDR3 loop reads CASTQGTMQETQYF. CDR3 coding DNA: TGTGCCAGCACCCAGGGGACCATGCAAGAGACCCAGTACTTC.

The chain couples TRBV5-1 to TRBJ2-7; 9 nucleotides align to TRBD1. Germline CDR1 SGHRS, CDR2 YFSETQ. The CDR3 loop spans 13 amino acids. The V and J ends lost 5 bases and 3 bases, in that order; junction bases with no gene match: 3. In nucleotides, the CDR3 is TGCGCCAGCAGGGGGACAGGGAACTACGAGCAGTACTTC. Protein product: CASRGTGNYEQYF.

The V gene is TRBV30, the J gene TRBJ1-1; D call uncertain. The CDR3 consists of 11 residues. V was pared by 0 bases and J by 6 bases, with 5 bases between. Germline lookup yields CDR1 GTSNPN and CDR2 SVGIG (reference sequence). The CDR3 spells CAWSVHPEAFF. In nucleotides, the CDR3 is TGTGCCTGGAGTGTACATCCTGAAGCTTTCTTT.

This clone was seen a few times. This sequence joins TRBV6-5 and TRBJ2-2; possibly TRBD1 for D (6 bases). V lost 5 bases, J lost 5 bases, and 12 bases lay in between. CDR3 length: 14 residues. CDR1 and CDR2 from the germline V gene are MNHEY and SVGAGI. This CDR3 is CASSRTGNTGELFF. The CDR3 DNA follows: TGTGCCAGCAGTAGAACAGGGAATACCGGGGAGCTGTTTTTT.

In DNA, the CDR3 is TGTGCCAGCAGTGGCCTAGCGAACTACGAGCAGTACTTC. Amino acids: CASSGLANYEQYF. The chain recombines TRBV11-1 with TRBJ2-7, with a weak D call TRBD2 (6 bases). Germline V gene data show CDR1 as SGHAT and CDR2 as FQDESV (reference sequence). This CDR3 has 13 amino acids. V was trimmed by 6 bases and J by 3 bases, leaving 12 bases between them.

The chain joins TRBV5-5 to TRBJ2-7; D is unclear. Trimming pared 4 bases from V and 1 base from J, leaving 15 bases between. Germline loops: CDR1 SGHKS, CDR2 YYEKEE (reference sequence). This CDR3 comprises 15 residues. CDR3 in DNA: TGTGCCAGCAGCCCGGTGCAAATACAGTCCTACGAGCAGTACTTC. Amino acids: CASSPVQIQSYEQYF.

In its sample, this clone was seen many times. The rearrangement links TRBV30 to TRBJ2-2; TRBD1 agrees at 8 bases. V shed 0 bases and J 5 bases; nucleotides not matched to a gene: 5. The CDR3 totals 15 residues. The germline V gene has CDR1 GTSNPN and CDR2 SVGIG (reference sequence). The CDR3 here is CAWSVGGQDTGELFF. In DNA form, the CDR3 reads TGTGCCTGGAGTGTAGGGGGACAGGATACCGGGGAGCTGTTTTTT. Filled out from reference TRBV30 and TRBJ2-2, the complete variable domain reads SQTIHQWPATLVQPVGSPLSLECTVEGTSNPNLYWYRQAAGRGLQLLFYSVGIGQISSEVPQNLSASRPQDRQFILSSKKLLLSDSGFYLCAWSVGGQDTGELFFGEGSRLTVL.

The V and J genes are TRBV27 and TRBJ2-1; D not certain. The V and J ends lost 5 bases and 9 bases respectively, with 17 bases between them. Looked up from germline, CDR1 is MNHEY and CDR2 is SMNVEV (reference sequence). The CDR3 has 14 amino acids. The CDR3 sequence: CASSPLRWHSEQFF. The CDR3 DNA follows: TGTGCCAGCAGTCCCCTCAGGTGGCATAGTGAGCAGTTCTTC.

V and J are TRBV6-5 and TRBJ2-1, with a tentative D call TRBD1 (5 bases). The CDR3 extends over 15 amino acids. Germline V gives CDR1 MNHEY, CDR2 SVGAGI. V dropped 0 bases and J dropped 2 bases, with 8 bases sitting between them. The CDR3 reads CASSYSGQTYNEQFF. For the CDR3, the DNA is TGTGCCAGCAGTTACTCTGGACAAACCTACAATGAGCAGTTCTTC.

The chain links TRBV15 to TRBJ1-2; 9 nucleotides line up with TRBD1. From germline, CDR1 is LNHNV and CDR2 YYDKDF (reference sequence). V was clipped by 3 bases and J by 8 bases; unmatched bases: 7. This CDR3 is 14 amino acids long. CDR3 bases: TGTGCCACCAGCAGGGAACAGGGGGCGGGAGGCTACACCTTC. This encodes CATSREQGAGGYTF.

This sequence joins TRBV7-8 and TRBJ1-3, with a possible D match to TRBD1 (5 bases). The CDR3 runs 20 residues. V lost 1 base and J lost 2, with 24 bases in between. CDR1 and CDR2 (germline): SGHVS, FQNEAQ. CDR3 sequence reads: CASSLGTAGNVIFTGNTIYF. The DNA for the CDR3 is TGTGCCAGCAGCTTAGGTACGGCAGGGAACGTGATTTTTACTGGAAACACCATATATTTT.

The rearrangement joins TRBV2 to TRBJ2-6; D uncertain. The CDR3 runs 16 residues. The ends were cut back, 0 bases at V and 2 bases at J, with 8 bases in the middle. CDR1 is SNHLY and CDR2 is FYNNEI in the germline V gene. The CDR3: CASSEARSPGANVLTF. In DNA form, the CDR3 reads TGTGCCAGCAGTGAAGCTCGGTCACCTGGGGCCAACGTCCTGACTTTC.

This chain's CDR3 is CASSRGTGDGYTF. Here the CDR3 DNA reads TGTGCCAGCAGCCGCGGGACAGGAGATGGCTACACCTTC. V is TRBV7-2 and J is TRBJ1-2; 8 bases align to TRBD1. V trimming: 5 bases; J trimming: 6 bases; junction bases outside the gene matches: 5. Germline values: CDR1 SGHTA, CDR2 FQGNSA. The CDR3 is made up of 13 amino acids. The entire variable domain, with the rest obtained from reference TRBV7-2 and TRBJ1-2, is as follows: GAGVSQSPSNKVTEKGKDVELRCDPISGHTALYWYRQSLGQGLEFLIYFQGNSAPDKSGLPSDRFSAERTGGSVSTLTIQRTQQEDSAVYLCASSRGTGDGYTFGSGTRLTVV.

J is TRBJ2-3 and V is TRBV5-1; 11 nucleotides line up with TRBD2. This CDR3 comprises 16 residues. Unmatched junction bases numbered 10, after V lost 4 bases and J lost 6 bases. Germline V gene data show CDR1 as SGHRS and CDR2 as YFSETQ. This CDR3 reads CASSPGGLAGPDTQYF. CDR3 nucleotide sequence: TGCGCCAGCAGCCCGGGTGGACTAGCGGGTCCCGATACGCAGTATTTT.

The chain is built from TRBV11-2 and TRBJ2-7; 11 bases line up with TRBD2. Per the germline V gene, CDR1 is SGHAT and CDR2 is FQNNGV. Germline trimming cut 3 bases from V and 2 bases from J; bases unmatched to any gene: 3. CDR3 length: 15 residues. CDR3 sequence: CASSFNSGRAYEQYF. Here the CDR3 DNA reads TGTGCCAGCAGCTTTAATAGCGGGAGGGCCTACGAGCAGTACTTC.

The count of this clone is one. The chain employs TRBV10-3 and TRBJ2-1, with 7 bases aligning to TRBD2. The germline gives CDR1 ENHRY, CDR2 SYGVKD. This CDR3 contains 11 residues. V was pared by 4 bases and J by 15 bases, with 6 bases of the junction left unmatched. Here the CDR3 DNA reads TGTGCCATCAGTGGTGGGCGGGAGTTGTTCTTC. It specifies CAISGGRELFF.

The chain recombines TRBV5-6 with TRBJ1-5; D is perhaps TRBD1 (6 bases). CDR1 and CDR2 from the germline V gene are SGHDT and YYEEEE. The V gene lost 3 bases and the J gene lost 1 base, with 8 bases spanning the gap. This CDR3 has 14 amino acids. The CDR3 DNA follows: TGTGCCAGCAGCTCAACAGGGAGCAATCAGCCCCAGCATTTT. Amino acid sequence: CASSSTGSNQPQHF.

V is TRBV7-8 and J is TRBJ1-5; 10 bases fit TRBD1. Germline values: CDR1 SGHVS, CDR2 FQNEAQ. The CDR3 runs 15 residues. Losses at the gene ends were 1 base for V and 4 bases for J; bases not matched to a gene: 1. CDR3 DNA: TGTGCCAGCAGCTTAGGGACAGGGGGAAATCAGCCCCAGCATTTT. Its translation: CASSLGTGGNQPQHF.

This clone showed up just once. The rearrangement links TRBV14 to TRBJ2-3; 9 nucleotides align to TRBD1. V gave up 5 bases and J gave up 5 bases; unmatched junction bases: 8. CDR1 is SGHDN and CDR2 is FVKESK in the germline V gene. The CDR3 covers 15 residues. The CDR3 loop reads CASSYLQGARDTQYF. CDR3 coding DNA: TGTGCCAGCAGCTACTTACAGGGGGCTAGAGATACGCAGTATTTT.

The chain carries TRBV5-8 and TRBJ1-1; 7 bases are a match to TRBD1. Germline CDR1 and CDR2: SGHTS and YDEGEE. The CDR3 covers 16 residues. J lost 6 bases, V lost 4 bases, and 15 bases had no gene match. In DNA, the CDR3 is TGTGCCAGCAGCACCCGGGACTCCCGAGGGGGCCCTGAAGCTTTCTTT. Translating it yields CASSTRDSRGGPEAFF.

The rearrangement joins TRBV9 to TRBJ1-3; the D is unclear. The CDR3 covers 17 residues. CDR1 SGDLS and CDR2 YYNGEE come from the germline V gene. Trimming left V 4 bases short and J 2 bases short, with 19 bases between. The DNA for the CDR3 is TGTGCCAGCAGCCCGTACCTGAGGGCGGAAGCTGGAAACACCATATATTTT. Translation: CASSPYLRAEAGNTIYF.

DNA for the CDR3: TGTGCCAGCAGCGGGGGACTAGCGGGAGCCTTGGGGCAGTTCTTC. Its protein product is CASSGGLAGALGQFF. The rearrangement joins TRBV7-9 to TRBJ2-1, with 14 bases identical to TRBD2. CDR1 and CDR2 from the germline V gene are SEHNR and FQNEAQ (reference sequence). This CDR3 region has 15 residues. The ends lost 5 bases at V and 12 bases at J; junction bases unmatched: 9.

The chain carries TRBV7-3 and TRBJ1-2, with 10 nucleotides matching TRBD1. The CDR3 is 13 amino acids. Germline CDR1 SGHTA, CDR2 FQGTGA. Trimming at V came to 4 bases and at J to 13 bases, leaving 9 bases not matched to a gene. CDR3 residues: CASSSSGTGDSTF. CDR3 sequence (DNA): TGTGCCAGCAGCTCTTCCGGGACAGGGGATTCCACCTTC.